The rows below give T cell receptor beta chains drawn from one sample of a study of identical twins. TCRdb re-analysed the 5' RACE reads in MiXCR, keeping a single row per CDR3 protein. In the table there are approximately 690,000 distinct CDR3 sequences, approximately 6% of which are singletons. Material: naive T cells sorted from blood. The receptors stem from a man aged 18 to 35 in good health. The conserved cysteine and the conserved F or W are not part of the CDR3 here.

v_gene	j_gene	CDR3aa
TRBV6-5	TRBJ2-5	ASMSVGTQY
TRBV18	TRBJ2-5	ASSPPSEETQY
TRBV5-1	TRBJ1-1	ASRQLNTEAF
TRBV29-1	TRBJ2-1	SVEGRSSYNEQF
TRBV27	TRBJ2-1	ASSLDRDTYNEQF
TRBV28	TRBJ2-1	ASSFPQQGTGMNEQF
TRBV19	TRBJ2-1	ASNGQGNNEQF
TRBV20-1	TRBJ2-5	SAGGQGAETQY
TRBV29-1	TRBJ2-4	SVEGWRTGSIQY
TRBV27	TRBJ2-1	ASSSGRHEQF
TRBV15	TRBJ2-1	ATSIGGRGYNEQF
TRBV20-1	TRBJ2-1	SARDLGPNSNSYNEQF
TRBV28	TRBJ2-3	ASSFPRDTPDTQY
TRBV7-9	TRBJ2-2	ASSYGGTGTGELF
TRBV20-1	TRBJ2-5	SNTGGQTGVETQY
TRBV3-1	TRBJ2-1	ASSQAPGNEQF
TRBV7-9	TRBJ2-7	ASSLAGSKPYEQY
TRBV18	TRBJ2-1	ASSGPYEQF
TRBV12-3/TRBV12-4	TRBJ1-5	ASSFSQGALDDQPQH
TRBV15	TRBJ2-1	ATQAGDEQF
TRBV29-1	TRBJ1-4	SVEAGTGDDEKLF
TRBV11-1	TRBJ2-1	ASRSAVGQGDNEQF
TRBV11-1	TRBJ2-5	ASSFISGRFQLTRETQY
TRBV20-1	TRBJ2-3	SARDRFSGRGTDTQY
TRBV29-1	TRBJ1-2	SAKASYGYT
TRBV5-1	TRBJ2-5	ASSSTGRRETQY
TRBV12-3/TRBV12-4	TRBJ1-5	ASSLTSGEGQPQH
TRBV28	TRBJ2-7	ASSLVRGRAYEQY
TRBV27	TRBJ2-3	ASWSLGTDTQY
TRBV5-1	TRBJ2-5	ASSLGSRDNQY
TRBV7-2	TRBJ1-5	ASSLRTWGNQPQH
TRBV20-1	TRBJ2-1	SARGLNEQF
TRBV4-1	TRBJ2-1	ASSPLGDNEQF
TRBV7-9	TRBJ2-1	ASSFLNGLNNEQF
TRBV7-2	TRBJ2-7	ASSLAGQGFYEQY
TRBV5-1	TRBJ2-3	ASSQTRSLTDTQY
TRBV5-6	TRBJ1-3	ASSPGREAGNTIY